The 25 T cell receptor beta chains below come from one sample, sequenced in a study of T cells in Graves' hyperthyroidism and ophthalmopathy. Regions amplified from RNA transcripts were the TCR beta CDR3 regions. Researchers ran a first-round RT-PCR on the TCR CDR3 using the HTBI primer set. TCRdb used MiXCR to reprocess the multiplex PCR reads, holding one entry per CDR3 protein. The sample carries fewer than 450,000 distinct CDR3 sequences, about 15% recorded once. Input material: blood. Receptor source: a woman in her thirties with Graves' hyperthyroidism that later progressed to Graves' ophthalmopathy.

The chain is built from TRBV6-2 or TRBV6-3 and TRBJ1-5, with 7 bases that match TRBD1. CDR3 size: 15 residues. Germline assignment: CDR1 MNHEY and CDR2 SVGEGT. V shed 5 bases, J shed 6 bases, and the junction held 10 bases outside the gene matches. The CDR3 loop reads CASSPIRGSGQPQHF. DNA for the CDR3: TGTGCCAGCAGTCCGATCAGGGGGAGCGGTCAGCCCCAGCATTTT.

This clonotype was recorded at least ten times. The genes are TRBV12-3 or TRBV12-4 and TRBJ2-1; D remains ambiguous. This CDR3 spans 13 amino acids. V was trimmed by 0 bases and J by 9 bases, leaving 9 bases between them. The CDR3 bases are TGTGCCAGCAGTTTAGCAGATAGGTCTGAGCAGTTCTTC. This translates into CASSLADRSEQFF.

This clonotype was counted ten times or more. The chain joins TRBV2 to TRBJ1-1; a possible D gene is TRBD1 (6 bases). The length of the CDR3 is 14 residues. Germline CDR1 is SNHLY and CDR2 is FYNNEI. With 6 bases removed from V and 0 bases from J, the gap between germline ends came to 11 bases. This CDR3 reads CASRGGTMNTEAFF. CDR3 DNA: TGTGCCAGCAGGGGGGGGACAATGAACACTGAAGCTTTCTTT.

This clonotype was counted only a few times. The CDR3 reads CASSQVERDNEQYF. The CDR3 DNA reads as TGTGCCAGCAGTCAGGTCGAGCGGGATAACGAGCAGTACTTC. This rearrangement joins TRBV7-9 to TRBJ2-7; TRBD2 agrees at 7 bases. Germline V gene sequence: CDR1 SEHNR, CDR2 FQNEAQ (reference sequence). V shed 6 bases, J shed 5 bases, and the junction held 10 bases outside the gene matches. This CDR3 comprises 14 residues.

This clonotype has a count of ten or more. The chain couples TRBV28 to TRBJ1-1; D unresolved. V shed 9 bases and J shed 5 bases, with 10 bases lying between them. Germline CDR1 reads MDHEN; CDR2 reads SYDVKM. This CDR3 contains 11 residues. The CDR3 protein is CASSLRTEAFF. CDR3 nucleotide sequence: TGTGCCAGTAGTCTCCGGACTGAAGCTTTCTTT.

There are many counts of this clonotype. J is TRBJ2-3 and V is TRBV10-3; 7 bases are shared with TRBD2. This CDR3 spans 15 amino acids. J lost 6 bases, V lost 4 bases, and 10 bases had no gene match. Looked up from germline, CDR1 is ENHRY and CDR2 is SYGVKD. This CDR3 reads CAISAGGSSMDTQYF. CDR3 sequence (DNA): TGTGCCATCAGTGCCGGGGGGTCGTCGATGGATACGCAGTATTTT.

This chain links TRBV27 with TRBJ1-5; 9 nucleotides match TRBD1. The V gene's germline CDR1 is MNHEY and CDR2 SMNVEV (reference sequence). CDR3 length: 16 residues. The V segment lost 6 bases and the J segment 2 bases; nucleotides outside the gene matches: 8. The CDR3, as DNA: TGTGCCAGCAGGCCGACAGGGGGAGAGGGCAATCAGCCCCAGCATTTT. It codes for CASRPTGGEGNQPQHF.

CDR3 nucleotides: TGTGCCAGCAGTTACGAGGGCGGATCATACTATGGCTACACCTTC. The encoded protein is CASSYEGGSYYGYTF. The genes are TRBV6-9 and TRBJ1-2; no reliable D call. Trimming took off 3 bases at V and 3 bases at J, with 14 bases between the two ends. Germline V gene sequence: CDR1 MNHGY, CDR2 SVAAGI. This CDR3 is built from 15 residues.

This rearrangement joins TRBV20-1 to TRBJ1-2; 9 bases fit TRBD1. The V and J ends lost 0 bases and 6 bases, in that order; junction bases with no gene match: 8. The CDR3 is 15 amino acids. Looked up from germline, CDR1 is DFQATT and CDR2 is SNEGSKA (reference sequence). The DNA of the CDR3 is TGCAGTGCTAGAGATTTCACAGGGGGCGCCAATGGCTACACCTTC. Protein: CSARDFTGGANGYTF.

CDR3 nucleotides: TGTGCCAGCAGCACGACCCGGGACAGGGGGCGCGGCGGGGAGCTGTTTTTT. It codes for CASSTTRDRGRGGELFF. J is TRBJ2-2 and V is TRBV7-2, with 12 bases lining up with TRBD1. Trimming at V came to 5 bases and at J to 7 bases, leaving 11 bases not matched to a gene. The CDR3 contains 17 residues. Germline CDR1 SGHTA, CDR2 FQGNSA.

This clonotype was detected a few times. V usage is TRBV20-1 and J usage is TRBJ1-2, with unresolved D. The CDR3 extends over 13 amino acids. V was shortened by 3 bases and J by 0 bases, with 8 bases between the two germline ends. The germline CDR1 and CDR2 sequences are DFQATT and SNEGSKA (reference sequence). The CDR3 DNA reads TGCAGTGCTAGTCTCGGAGCTAACTATGGCTACACCTTC. Protein sequence: CSASLGANYGYTF.

This clonotype was counted many times. The chain joins TRBV9 to TRBJ2-1; 14 bases match TRBD2. This CDR3 is built from 16 residues. Losses at the gene ends were 3 bases for V and 6 bases for J; bases not matched to a gene: 5. Germline CDR1 SGDLS, CDR2 YYNGEE. The CDR3 DNA is TGTGCCAGCAGCGGAGCTGGGACTAGCGGGAGCAATGAGCAGTTCTTC. Translated: CASSGAGTSGSNEQFF.

The sample holds many counts of this clonotype. The chain combines TRBV14 with TRBJ2-1; perhaps D is TRBD1 or TRBD2 (5 bases each). The germline CDR1 and CDR2 sequences are SGHDN and FVKESK. The CDR3 spans 14 residues. Trimming shortened V by 3 bases and J by 5 bases, and 11 bases separated the two germline ends. CDR3: CASSHPGTNNEQFF. As DNA, the CDR3 is TGTGCCAGCAGCCATCCGGGGACCAACAATGAGCAGTTCTTC.

This clonotype came up a few times. V and J are TRBV7-9 and TRBJ2-7, with D perhaps matching TRBD2 (5 bases). CDR1 and CDR2 from the germline V gene are SEHNR and FQNEAQ (reference sequence). The V end was cut by 8 bases, the J end by 4 bases, with 15 bases between. The CDR3 contains 13 residues. CDR3 loop: CASGRGPVYEQYF. CDR3 DNA: TGTGCCAGCGGGCGCGGGCCAGTTTACGAGCAGTACTTC. Supplemented by reference TRBV7-9 and TRBJ2-7, the full variable domain reads DTGVSQNPRHKITKRGQNVTFRCDPISEHNRLYWYRQTLGQGPEFLTYFQNEAQLEKSRLLSDRFSAERPKGSFSTLEIQRTEQGDSAMYLCASGRGPVYEQYFGPGTRLTVT.

This clonotype was detected many times. The V gene is TRBV6-1, the J gene TRBJ1-1; D is perhaps TRBD1 (6 bases). The V gene lost 1 base and the J gene lost 1 base, with 10 bases spanning the gap. Germline lookup yields CDR1 MNHNS and CDR2 SASEGT. This CDR3 region has 15 residues. CDR3: CASSEDPGANTEAFF. For the CDR3, the DNA is TGTGCCAGCAGTGAAGATCCAGGGGCGAACACTGAAGCTTTCTTT.

This clonotype was observed at least ten times. The V gene is TRBV11-1, the J gene TRBJ2-1; D unresolved. The CDR3 is 16 amino acids. Per germline, CDR1 SGHAT and CDR2 FQDESV (reference sequence). Trimming removed 1 base at V and 0 bases at J, with 10 bases between. The CDR3 coding sequence is TGTGCCAGCAGCTTAGGGGCCGAGAGCTCCTACAATGAGCAGTTCTTC. As protein: CASSLGAESSYNEQFF.

In its sample, this clonotype was seen many times. This chain connects TRBV27 to TRBJ1-2; 10 nucleotides align to TRBD1. With 8 bases clipped from V and 7 bases from J, the junction kept 10 bases outside the gene matches. Looked up from germline, CDR1 is MNHEY and CDR2 is SMNVEV (reference sequence). The CDR3 has 14 amino acids. CDR3 sequence: CASSPGQGFGGYTF. As DNA, the CDR3 is TGTGCCAGCTCCCCGGGACAGGGGTTTGGTGGCTACACCTTC.

This clonotype was counted at least ten times. This chain connects TRBV7-9 to TRBJ2-7; 9 bases align to TRBD2. The CDR3 is made up of 14 amino acids. V was clipped by 5 bases and J by 4 bases; unmatched bases: 6. Germline-derived CDR1 and CDR2 are SEHNR and FQNEAQ (reference sequence). CDR3 protein: CASSPGLAKYEQYF. CDR3 in DNA: TGTGCCAGCAGCCCCGGACTAGCGAAGTACGAGCAGTACTTC.

A few counts support this clonotype. At one end the junction does not follow the germline gene, possibly because of a read error. CDR3 DNA sequence: TGCGCCAGCAGCCAAGATTACGGTTCACCCTTCCACTTT. Protein product: CASSQDYGSPFHF. The chain joins TRBV4-1 to TRBJ1-6, with D hard to call. Germline-derived CDR1 and CDR2 are MGHRA and YSYEKL. There are 13 residues in the CDR3.

This clonotype was seen at least ten times. The genes are TRBV6-1 and TRBJ2-3; 12 bases line up with TRBD2. J was trimmed by 4 bases and V by 6 bases; bases with no gene match: 5. CDR1 is MNHNS and CDR2 is SASEGT in the germline V gene. This CDR3 region has 15 residues. The CDR3 reads CASRRLAGGSDTQYF. CDR3 in DNA: TGTGCCAGCAGGCGGCTAGCGGGAGGGTCAGATACGCAGTATTTT.

This clonotype was counted ten times or more. The rearrangement uses TRBV4-2 and TRBJ2-5; no firm D call. The V and J ends lost 4 bases and 1 base respectively, with 7 bases between them. This CDR3 spans 13 amino acids. The germline CDR1 and CDR2 sequences are LGHNA and YNFKEQ. CDR3 sequence reads: CASSPGTQETQYF. The CDR3 nucleotides are TGTGCCAGCAGCCCAGGAACCCAAGAGACCCAGTACTTC.

This clonotype has a count of ten or more. The chain uses TRBV27 and TRBJ2-1; perhaps TRBD2 as D (5 bases). Germline assignment: CDR1 MNHEY and CDR2 SMNVEV (reference sequence). Trimming took off 6 bases at V and 5 bases at J, with 11 bases between the two ends. The CDR3 spans 13 residues. Written as DNA, the CDR3 is TGTGCCAGCAGACTCTCCGGGGACAATGAGCAGTTCTTC. Amino acids: CASRLSGDNEQFF.

This clonotype was detected many times. V and J are TRBV10-3 and TRBJ2-7, with a tentative D call TRBD2 (6 bases). Trimming cost V 6 bases and J 2 bases, with 11 bases left between them. Germline V CDR1 and CDR2: ENHRY, SYGVKD. This CDR3 comprises 13 residues. CDR3 coding DNA: TGTGCCATCAGCGGCCCGGGAGCCTACGAGCAGTACTTC. This gives the protein CAISGPGAYEQYF.

This clonotype was counted at least ten times. CDR3 sequence: CASSQEGAPRTGDLNQPQHF. The CDR3 DNA follows: TGTGCCAGCAGCCAAGAGGGGGCGCCTAGGACAGGGGATTTAAATCAGCCCCAGCATTTT. This chain links TRBV3-1 with TRBJ1-5; TRBD1 matches at 9 bases. Looked up from germline, CDR1 is LGHDT and CDR2 is YNNKEL (reference sequence). Trimming at V came to 0 bases and at J to 4 bases, leaving 16 bases not matched to a gene. The CDR3 length is 20 residues.

This clonotype was seen ten or more times. V and J are TRBV11-2 and TRBJ1-4; unclear D gene. This CDR3 is built from 13 residues. The V gene lost 1 base and the J gene lost 3 bases, with 3 bases spanning the gap. Germline assignment: CDR1 SGHAT and CDR2 FQNNGV. The chain's CDR3 is CASSLVPNEKLFF. In nucleotides, the CDR3 is TGTGCCAGCAGCTTAGTTCCTAATGAAAAACTGTTTTTT.